This TCR beta chain was captured by sequencing in a study of T cell changes during pregnancy in multiple sclerosis. Germline trimming cut 2 bases from V and 4 bases from J; bases unmatched to any gene: 6. The CDR3 is made up of 14 amino acids. Germline V CDR1 and CDR2: GTSNPN, SVGIG (reference sequence). Sequencing used immunoSEQ multiplex PCR; TCRdb keeps in-frame clones, though not all of them. The sample yields approximately 79,000 clones, approximately 92% seen once. This clone was observed a handful of times. The sequence derives from a female donor in good health, enrolled as a control in a pregnancy study. The V call is TRBV30, the J call TRBJ1-1; 8 bases align to TRBD1. Sequences were derived from peripheral blood, sampled in the second trimester of pregnancy. The CDR3 sequence is CAWSRTGPSTEAFF. The CDR3 nucleotides read TGTGCCTGGAGTAGGACAGGGCCTAGCACTGAAGCTTTCTTT. The full variable domain, completed using reference TRBV30 and TRBJ1-1, is SQTIHQWPATLVQPVGSPLSLECTVEGTSNPNLYWYRQAAGRGLQLLFYSVGIGQISSEVPQNLSASRPQDRQFILSSKKLLLSDSGFYLCAWSRTGPSTEAFFGQGTRLTVV.